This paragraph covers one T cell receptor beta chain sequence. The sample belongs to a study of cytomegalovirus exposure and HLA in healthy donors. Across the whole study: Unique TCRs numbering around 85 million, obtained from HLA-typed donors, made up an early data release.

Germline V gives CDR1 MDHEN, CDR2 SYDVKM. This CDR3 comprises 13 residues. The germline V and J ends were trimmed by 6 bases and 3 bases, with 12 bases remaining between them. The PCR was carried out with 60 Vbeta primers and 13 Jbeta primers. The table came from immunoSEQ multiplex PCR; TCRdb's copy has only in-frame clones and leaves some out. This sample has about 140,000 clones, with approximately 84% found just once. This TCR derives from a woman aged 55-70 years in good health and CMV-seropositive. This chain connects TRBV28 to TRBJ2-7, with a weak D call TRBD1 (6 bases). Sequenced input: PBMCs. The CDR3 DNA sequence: TGTGCCAGCAGCTCCGGCAGGGGCTACGAGCAGTACTTC. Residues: CASSSGRGYEQYF.